The T cell receptor (beta chain) under discussion was sequenced for a study of T cell responses to AZD1222 COVID-19 vaccine. TCRdb keeps only in-frame clones here, not all; method: immunoSEQ multiplex PCR. The sample contains some 280,000 clones, 90% to 95% of which appear only once. The germline CDR1 and CDR2 sequences are MNHEY and SVGEGT. CDR3 length: 13 residues. V dropped 6 bases and J dropped 3; count of bases not matched to a gene: 4. The study's findings and limits: Among vaccine-associated CD4 TCRs, coverage spanned spike, with dominance at 160-218 and 743-854. A mostly white British donor set with more females was recruited, and clonal diversity was possibly underestimated.

With respect to this clone: No antigen is known for it.

V is TRBV6-2 or TRBV6-3 and J is TRBJ2-7; TRBD1 agrees at 8 bases. The TCR originated in an adult who received the AZD1222 COVID-19 vaccine. Specimen: peripheral blood, collected 28 days after the second AZD1222 dose. In DNA, the CDR3 is TGTGCCAGCAGCAGGGACAGGCTCTACGAGCAGTACTTC. Protein product: CASSRDRLYEQYF.